The T cell receptor (beta chain) under discussion was sequenced for a study of neurological immune-mediated disorders. Points from the study as a whole: Healthy controls had more TCR clonal expansion than multiple sclerosis, which showed the least, whereas HTLV-1-associated myelopathy showed the most. Private repertoires in all groups were suggested by the absence of shared CDR3 amino acid sequences among expanded clones across subjects.

Time point defined: longitudinal time-point 3. For this clonotype: Its antigen is not identified.

J was trimmed by 2 bases and V by 5 bases; bases with no gene match: 6. Germline CDR1 DFQATT, CDR2 SNEGSKA (reference sequence). The CDR3 has 13 residues. Via MiXCR, TCRdb re-called the 5' RACE reads, giving one row per CDR3 protein. Among more than 95,000 distinct CDR3 sequences listed, roughly 10% were seen once. The sample consisted of PBMCs. This chain links TRBV20-1 with TRBJ2-7, with 7 bases lining up with TRBD1. This clonotype was obtained from a female donor with HTLV-1-associated myelopathy (HAM/TSP). The CDR3 here is CSAARQGTYEQYF. The CDR3 nucleotides are TGCAGTGCTGCTAGACAGGGAACCTACGAGCAGTACTTC.